This passage covers 23 T cell receptor beta chains from one sample sequenced in a study of tumor and adjacent non-tumor tissue in lung cancer. The library came from three nested PCR rounds adapted from ARM-PCR protocols. TCRdb passed the multiplex PCR reads through MiXCR, listing each CDR3 protein once. The sample consists of around 76,000 distinct CDR3 sequences, over 60% of them appearing once. The template was RNA from unsorted bulk tissue. The normal lung tissue was taken more than 3 cm from the tumor edge. The sequenced sample consisted of distant non-tumor lung tissue. Receptor source: a man between 70 and 80 years old with non-small cell lung cancer.

Of note for this clonotype: The missing conserved phenylalanine or tryptophan at the end of this CDR3 makes a read error likely. The rearrangement links TRBV20-1 to TRBJ2-5; D gene ambiguous. The CDR3 is 13 residues long. Germline loops: CDR1 DFQATT, CDR2 SNEGSKA (reference sequence). CDR3 DNA sequence: TGCAGTGCCCCCCCGCGCAGCCAAGAGAGCCAGTACTCC. It is translated as CSAPPRSQESQYS.

J is TRBJ2-2 and V is TRBV11-3; D is ambiguous. This CDR3 spans 11 amino acids. V lost 5 bases and J lost 8, with 6 bases in between. The germline V gene encodes CDR1 SGHNT and CDR2 YENEEA. CDR3 sequence: CASSRNGELFF. The CDR3 DNA reads TGTGCCAGCAGCAGAAATGGGGAGCTGTTTTTT. Full variable domain (rest looked up from reference TRBV11-3 and TRBJ2-2): EAGVVQSPRYKIIEKKQPVAFWCNPISGHNTLYWYLQNLGQGPELLIRYENEEAVDDSQLPKDRFSAERLKGVDSTLKIQPAELGDSAVYLCASSRNGELFFGEGSRLTVL.

As concerns this clonotype: Relative to the germline gene, one junction end is altered; a read error may explain this. This chain links TRBV6-2 or TRBV6-3 with TRBJ2-2, with D possibly TRBD2 on 5 matching bases. Germline-derived CDR1 and CDR2 are MNHEY and SVGEGT. This CDR3 spans 14 amino acids. DNA for the CDR3: TGTGCCAGCAGTCAAACTAGGGTCACCTGGGAGCTGTTTTTT. Amino acids: CASSQTRVTWELFF.

About this clonotype itself: The junction and the germline gene differ at one end; a read error may be behind it. The chain uses TRBV13 and TRBJ1-1, with D perhaps matching TRBD1 (6 bases). CDR1 is PRHDT, CDR2 FYEKMQ, per germline (reference sequence). This CDR3 comprises 15 residues. The CDR3 nucleotides read TGTGCCAGCAGCCCTGAGACAGGTTCCAACACTGAGGCTTTCTTT. Translated, it gives CASSPETGSNTEAFF.

This chain joins TRBV10-3 and TRBJ1-2; D gene ambiguous. V lost 4 bases and J 10 bases, leaving 16 bases between the germline ends. Germline V CDR1 and CDR2: ENHRY, SYGVKD. The CDR3 length is 13 residues. CDR3 DNA sequence: TGTGCCATCAGTGGTGAGCACAGCCACGACTACACCTTC. It codes for CAISGEHSHDYTF.

A remark on this clonotype: A much larger clone differs by one base, so this may be a read error. The V and J genes are TRBV20-1 and TRBJ2-5; the D is unclear. Trimming took off 4 bases at V and 5 bases at J, with 11 bases between the two ends. CDR3 length: 12 residues. The V gene's germline CDR1 is DFQATT and CDR2 SNEGSKA (reference sequence). CDR3 in amino acids: CSANTKLETQYF. CDR3 coding DNA: TGCAGTGCTAATACGAAGCTGGAGACCCAGTACTTC.

Regarding this clonotype: A junction end diverges from the germline sequence, so it may reflect a read error. This chain uses TRBV5-8 with TRBJ2-2; maybe TRBD2 (7 bases). This CDR3 has 15 residues. Per germline, CDR1 SGHTS and CDR2 YDEGEE. In DNA, the CDR3 is TGTGCCAGCAGAAGGGGGGGGACCAACACCGGGGAGCTGATTTTT. This gives the protein CASRRGGTNTGELIF.

As for this clonotype: The junction shows a germline mismatch at one end, possibly a read error. The V call is TRBV5-1, the J call TRBJ2-3, with D perhaps TRBD2 (5 bases). Germline V gene sequence: CDR1 SGHRS, CDR2 YFSETQ. This CDR3 has 15 amino acids. The CDR3: CARSLASERADTQYF. CDR3 sequence (DNA): TGCGCCAGAAGCTTGGCCTCGGAGAGGGCAGATACGCAGTATTTT. Variable domain in full (rest from reference TRBV5-1 and TRBJ2-3): KAGVTQTPRYLIKTRGQQVTLSCSPISGHRSVSWYQQTPGQGLQFLFEYFSETQRNKGNFPGRFSGRQFSNSRSEMNVSTLELGDSALYLCARSLASERADTQYFGPGTRLTVL.

On this clonotype: An end of the junction differs from the germline gene, which may be a read error. The chain is built from TRBV4-1 and TRBJ2-5; D gene unclear. CDR1 is MGHRA, CDR2 YSYEKL, per germline. This CDR3 region has 18 residues. The CDR3 sequence is CGSSQDLHKGLGQETQYF. The CDR3 DNA sequence: TGCGGCAGCAGCCAAGATCTTCATAAAGGCCTAGGCCAAGAGACCCAGTACTTC.

This clonotype was observed a handful of times. This may be a read error, as it is one base from a much larger clone. This chain joins TRBV5-1 and TRBJ2-1; TRBD1 matches at 7 bases. Germline V gives CDR1 SGHRS, CDR2 YFSETQ. The CDR3 consists of 14 residues. CDR3 loop: CVSSSGQIHNEQFF. In DNA, the CDR3 is TGCGTCAGCAGCTCGGGACAGATCCACAATGAGCAGTTCTTC.

This clonotype has at least ten counts. The genes are TRBV10-3 and TRBJ2-7; D is unclear. The CDR3 is 14 amino acids. V lost 2 bases and J 4 bases, leaving 12 bases between the germline ends. Germline loops: CDR1 ENHRY, CDR2 SYGVKD. CDR3 coding DNA: TGTGCCATCAGTGAGATGGCCAAGATGTACGAGCAGTACTTC. This gives the protein CAISEMAKMYEQYF.

This clonotype counts as medium-sized. CDR3 protein: CASSQDLSQPQHF. The CDR3 DNA sequence: TGTGCCAGCAGTCAGGACTTGAGTCAGCCCCAGCATTTT. The chain recombines TRBV11-1 with TRBJ1-5; D is unresolved. The ends were cut back, 6 bases at V and 6 bases at J, with 12 bases in the middle. The germline gives CDR1 SGHAT, CDR2 FQDESV (reference sequence). The CDR3 consists of 13 residues.

In regard to this clonotype: This likely comes from a read error, as the CDR3 has no conserved phenylalanine or tryptophan at its end. The chain uses TRBV6-5 and TRBJ2-7, with D unclear. The germline V gene encodes CDR1 MNHEY and CDR2 SVGAGI. CDR3 size: 13 residues. Here the CDR3 reads CASSYTDSYEQYL. DNA of the CDR3: TGTGCTAGCAGTTACACAGACTCCTACGAGCAGTACCTC.

As to this clonotype: A read error may account for a junction end that differs from germline. CDR3 in DNA: TGTGCCAACAGTTACTCGGCGGCCCATAGCACAGATACGCAGTATTTT. Protein: CANSYSAAHSTDTQYF. The chain combines TRBV6-5 with TRBJ2-3; D gene uncertain. The CDR3 sequence is 16 residues long. CDR1 is MNHEY and CDR2 is SVGAGI in the germline V gene.

Regarding this clonotype: The DNA is omitted, as the CDR3 cannot be located on it reliably, and the CDR3 follows TCRdb's listing. The V and J genes are TRBV6-2 or TRBV6-3 and TRBJ1-2; the table's TRBD1 call for D was not verified on the DNA. Counting both end residues, the CDR3 totals 14 amino acids. From germline, CDR1 is MNHEY and CDR2 SVGEGT. The CDR3 here is CGSSTDRTNYGCTF.

As to this clonotype: The germline gene is not matched at one end of the junction; a read error may be the cause. The genes are TRBV7-8 and TRBJ2-6, with a possible D match to TRBD1 (5 bases). CDR1 and CDR2 from the germline V gene are SGHVS and FQNEAQ. The length of the CDR3 is 18 residues. CDR3 bases: TGTACCAGCAGCCCATTGGGGCTAGACCTGGCTGGGGCCAACGTCCTGACTTTC. Its protein is CTSSPLGLDLAGANVLTF.

Note on this clonotype: One end of the junction is discordant with germline, which a read error may explain. The rearrangement links TRBV4-2 to TRBJ2-7, with D perhaps TRBD2 (7 bases). CDR1 is LGHNA, CDR2 YNFKEQ, per germline. The CDR3 has 16 residues. This chain's CDR3 is CASSQGSGGASYGQYF. The CDR3 nucleotides are TGTGCTAGCAGCCAAGGGTCGGGGGGCGCATCCTACGGGCAGTACTTC.

Turning to this clonotype: In this CDR3 the conserved last residue, phenylalanine or tryptophan, is missing, so a read error is likely. The DNA is left out, because the CDR3 cannot be placed on it with certainty; the CDR3 is given as TCRdb lists it. V gene TRBV11-1 combines with J gene TRBJ2-5. CDR1 is SGHAT, CDR2 FQDESV, per germline (reference sequence). With termini counted, the CDR3 has 13 amino acids. This chain's CDR3 is CASSFFRRETQYL.

The chain employs TRBV12-3 or TRBV12-4 and TRBJ1-3; a possible D gene is TRBD1 (5 bases). The CDR3 contains 18 residues. Trimming left V 5 bases short and J 3 bases short, with 23 bases between. The CDR3 nucleotides are TGTGCCAGCAGTCGTCTCGGGACTGGGATCCGCTATGGAAACACCATATATTTT. Its translation is CASSRLGTGIRYGNTIYF.

Concerning this clonotype: The final CDR3 position lacks the conserved phenylalanine or tryptophan, pointing to a likely read error. The chain employs TRBV29-1 and TRBJ2-5, with D perhaps TRBD1 (6 bases). Trimming removed 7 bases from V and 5 bases from J, with 26 bases in between. CDR1 and CDR2 (germline): SQVTM, ANQGSEA. This CDR3 is 16 amino acids long. In DNA, the CDR3 is TGCAGCGCCAAGCCCTACCTCGAGACAGGTCACGAGACCCAGTACCTC. This codes for CSAKPYLETGHETQYL.

On this clonotype: An end of the junction differs from the germline gene, which may be a read error. This chain joins TRBV29-1 and TRBJ2-1, with D uncertain. Per germline, CDR1 SQVTM and CDR2 ANQGSEA. The CDR3 is made up of 14 amino acids. CDR3 bases: TGCAGCGTTGAAGACTTTGGGGTGTACAAAGAGCAGTTCTTC. Protein sequence: CSVEDFGVYKEQFF.

The sample holds a few counts of this clonotype. This sequence may be a read error, since a much larger clone differs from it by one base. This chain links TRBV5-4 with TRBJ2-3; D may be TRBD1 or TRBD2 (5 bases each). In germline, CDR1 is SGHNT, CDR2 YYREEE (reference sequence). CDR3 length: 14 amino acids. The ends were cut back, 6 bases at V and 5 bases at J, with 16 bases in the middle. The CDR3 nucleotides are TGTGCCAGCATCTATGCCGGGGCCCAAGATACGCAGTATTTT. Amino acids: CASIYAGAQDTQYF. The full variable domain, in which reference TRBV5-4 and TRBJ2-3 provide the parts outside the CDR3, is ETGVTQSPTHLIKTRGQQVTLRCSSQSGHNTVSWYQQALGQGPQFIFQYYREEENGRGNFPPRFSGLQFPNYSSELNVNALELDDSALYLCASIYAGAQDTQYFGPGTRLTVL.

As regards this clonotype: One end of the junction is discordant with germline, which a read error may explain. V usage is TRBV28 and J usage is TRBJ2-3, with D tentatively TRBD2 (5 bases). Germline lookup yields CDR1 MDHEN and CDR2 SYDVKM. This CDR3 region has 14 residues. The chain's CDR3 is CASSAFSSRDTQYF. The CDR3 nucleotides are TGTGCAAGCAGTGCTTTTTCTAGCAGAGATACGCAGTATTTT.